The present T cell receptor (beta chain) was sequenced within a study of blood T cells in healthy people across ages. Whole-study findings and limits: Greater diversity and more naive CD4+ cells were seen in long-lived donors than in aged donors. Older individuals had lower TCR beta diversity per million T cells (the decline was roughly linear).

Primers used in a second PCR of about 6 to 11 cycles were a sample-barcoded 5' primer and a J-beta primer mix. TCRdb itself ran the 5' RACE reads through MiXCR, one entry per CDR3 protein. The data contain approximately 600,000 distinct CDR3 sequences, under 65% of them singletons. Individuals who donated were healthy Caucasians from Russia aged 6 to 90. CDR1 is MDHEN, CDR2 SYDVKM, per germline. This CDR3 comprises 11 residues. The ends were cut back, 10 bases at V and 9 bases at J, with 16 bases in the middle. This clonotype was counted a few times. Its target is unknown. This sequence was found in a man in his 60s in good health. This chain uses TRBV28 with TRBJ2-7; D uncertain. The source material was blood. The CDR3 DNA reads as TGTGCCACCTCGCAACGGTCTGGGCAGTACTTC. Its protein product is CATSQRSGQYF. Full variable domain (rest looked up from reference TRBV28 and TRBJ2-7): DVKVTQSSRYLVKRTGEKVFLECVQDMDHENMFWYRQDPGLGLRLIYFSYDVKMKEKGDIPEGYSVSREKKERFSLILESASTNQTSMYLCATSQRSGQYFGPGTRLTVT.